The clone carrying this T cell receptor beta chain has just a few counts. Its target is unknown. These data originate in a study of CD8+CD57+ T cells in acquired aplastic anemia. Study at large: DNA per sorted CD4+ or CD8+ sample ranged 0.2 to 27.4 ug, averaging approximately 3.3 ug. The study's findings and limits: The same twenty-nine CD8+ CDR3 sequences occurred in patients and in controls.

Whoever was chosen for sequencing had shown CD8+CD57+ cell expansion by flow cytometry. Severe acquired aplastic anemia was the diagnosis recorded for all patients. Untreated patients provided the blood samples, with no therapy given before sampling. Trimming took 4 bases from V and 1 from J, leaving 14 bases between them. The germline V gene encodes CDR1 SGHRS and CDR2 YFSETQ. The CDR3 is 15 residues long. TCR beta VDJ and CDR3 were profiled, and genomic DNA was the template. TCRdb re-called the reads through MiXCR, storing one row per CDR3 protein. The table lists 400,000 to 600,000 distinct CDR3 sequences, approximately 32% of them singletons.

Sequencing was done on a sample of sorted CD4+, CD8+, or CD8+CD57+ T cells (not recorded which) from PBMCs. The sequence derives from a human donor with aplastic anemia. The chain couples TRBV5-1 to TRBJ1-1; no clear D gene. The CDR3 nucleotides read TGCGCCAGCAGCACCACGACGGTAGAGAACACTGAAGCTTTCTTT. It specifies CASSTTTVENTEAFF.